These 17 T cell receptor beta chains were all obtained from the same sample, sequenced in a study of blood T cell repertoires in COVID-19. Profiling relied on immunoSEQ multiplex PCR, and the TCRdb table lists in-frame clones only, not all of them. The table records some 150,000 clones, roughly 89% of them present only once. The sample was peripheral blood. These receptors originate from a woman between 50 and 59 years old with acute or convalescent COVID-19.

This clone occurred once. The chain recombines TRBV29-1 with TRBJ1-5; TRBD1 matches at 11 bases. Germline CDR1 reads SQVTM; CDR2 reads ANQGSEA. CDR3 length: 15 amino acids. Trimming removed 5 bases from V and 2 bases from J; junction bases left unmatched: 5. The DNA for the CDR3 is TGCAGCGTTAGCGGGACAGGGGGTCGCAATCAGCCCCAGCATTTT. The encoded protein is CSVSGTGGRNQPQHF.

The chain is built from TRBV9 and TRBJ1-2; 8 bases are shared with TRBD1. After removal of 4 bases from V and 8 bases from J, the junction contained 7 bases not matched to a gene. In germline, CDR1 is SGDLS, CDR2 YYNGEE. The CDR3 extends over 13 amino acids. The CDR3 sequence: CASSKQDRGGYTF. CDR3 DNA: TGTGCCAGCAGCAAGCAAGACAGGGGCGGCTACACCTTC.

The chain carries TRBV14 and TRBJ2-5, with D possibly being TRBD2 (7 bases). The germline gives CDR1 SGHDN, CDR2 FVKESK. The CDR3 extends over 15 amino acids. Trimming took 1 base from V and 5 from J, leaving 14 bases between them. The CDR3 loop reads CASSQGGGSSETQYF. The CDR3 bases are TGTGCCAGCAGCCAAGGGGGGGGCAGCAGCGAGACCCAGTACTTC. Full variable domain (outside the CDR3, taken from reference TRBV14 and TRBJ2-5): EAGVTQFPSHSVIEKGQTVTLRCDPISGHDNLYWYRRVMGKEIKFLLHFVKESKQDESGMPNNRFLAERTGGTYSTLKVQPAELEDSGVYFCASSQGGGSSETQYFGPGTRLLVL.

The chain links TRBV5-1 to TRBJ2-1, with D maybe TRBD2 (6 bases). The length of the CDR3 is 16 residues. Germline lookup yields CDR1 SGHRS and CDR2 YFSETQ. The germline V and J ends were trimmed by 4 bases and 4 bases, with 18 bases remaining between them. CDR3: CASSTSLAHTYNEQFF. CDR3 DNA sequence: TGCGCCAGCAGCACGTCTCTAGCGCATACTTACAATGAGCAGTTCTTC.

The chain carries TRBV14 and TRBJ1-3, with 8 bases fitting TRBD1. From germline, CDR1 is SGHDN and CDR2 FVKESK. The CDR3 sequence is 16 residues long. The J segment lost 4 bases and the V segment lost 5 bases, leaving 10 bases of the junction unmatched. The CDR3 region is CASSSRQGNSGNTIYF. DNA for the CDR3: TGTGCCAGCAGCTCGCGACAGGGGAATTCCGGAAACACCATATATTTT.

J is TRBJ2-3 and V is TRBV7-2; tentative D call: TRBD2 (7 bases). V lost 11 bases to trimming and J lost 2 bases, with 17 bases between them. The CDR3 consists of 14 residues. Germline V gives CDR1 SGHTA, CDR2 FQGNSA. The CDR3 DNA sequence: TGTGCCTGGGCAGGGGACTACACCACAGATACGCAGTATTTT. Residues: CAWAGDYTTDTQYF.

This chain joins TRBV7-8 and TRBJ2-2, with D possibly being TRBD1 (6 bases). This CDR3 comprises 16 residues. Deletions cut 5 bases from V and 2 bases from J, with 15 bases between. In germline, CDR1 is SGHVS, CDR2 FQNEAQ. CDR3 nucleotide sequence: TGTGCCAGCAGCAGTGGGACATACGATAACACCGGGGAGCTGTTTTTT. Amino acids: CASSSGTYDNTGELFF.

This chain uses TRBV5-1 with TRBJ2-7, with D tentatively TRBD1 (5 bases). The germline gives CDR1 SGHRS, CDR2 YFSETQ. The CDR3 is 15 residues long. V was trimmed by 6 bases and J by 1 base, leaving 17 bases between them. CDR3 region: CASTDQTGPSYEQYF. The CDR3 DNA reads TGCGCCAGCACCGACCAAACAGGCCCATCCTACGAGCAGTACTTC.

This chain joins TRBV18 and TRBJ2-7; 8 bases align to TRBD1. V shed 3 bases, J shed 2 bases, and the junction held 6 bases outside the gene matches. This CDR3 is built from 15 residues. Germline V CDR1 and CDR2: KGHSH, LQKENI. CDR3 loop: CASSPPTGAPYEQYF. CDR3 DNA sequence: TGTGCCAGCTCACCCCCGACAGGGGCTCCCTACGAGCAGTACTTC.

V is TRBV27 and J is TRBJ1-1; TRBD1 is a possible D gene (5 bases). Germline CDR1 and CDR2: MNHEY and SMNVEV (reference sequence). The V end lost 3 bases, the J end lost 7 bases, and 9 bases lay between the germline ends. The CDR3 contains 12 residues. CDR3 amino acids: CASSFSQGEAFF. DNA for the CDR3: TGTGCCAGCAGTTTCTCCCAGGGTGAAGCTTTCTTT.

This chain links TRBV10-3 with TRBJ2-5, with a possible D match to TRBD2 (5 bases). This CDR3 region has 12 residues. CDR1 and CDR2 from the germline V gene are ENHRY and SYGVKD. Trimming cost V 6 bases and J 5 bases, with 10 bases left between them. CDR3 sequence: CAIRAGGETQYF. CDR3 DNA: TGTGCCATCAGGGCGGGTGGGGAGACCCAGTACTTC.

Comments on this clone: The same CDR3 also results from other DNA sequences found in this sample. This chain links TRBV2 with TRBJ2-7; 7 positions agree with TRBD1. V shed 4 bases and J 2 bases; nucleotides not matched to a gene: 5. Germline-derived CDR1 and CDR2 are SNHLY and FYNNEI. The CDR3 covers 14 residues. CDR3 coding DNA: TGTGCCAGCAGTGTCTCAGGGGGACCCTACGAGCAGTACTTC. This codes for CASSVSGGPYEQYF.

The chain carries TRBV5-1 and TRBJ2-7, with TRBD2 matching over 8 bases. J lost 4 bases, V lost 7 bases, and 7 bases had no gene match. Germline loops: CDR1 SGHRS, CDR2 YFSETQ. This CDR3 is built from 13 residues. The CDR3 DNA sequence: TGCGCCAGCTACGGGAGGGCCGGATACGAGCAGTACTTC. It is translated as CASYGRAGYEQYF.

The chain carries TRBV5-1 and TRBJ1-4; 12 nucleotides align to TRBD1. This CDR3 spans 15 amino acids. The germline gives CDR1 SGHRS, CDR2 YFSETQ. Trimming took 5 bases from V and 8 from J; bases not matched to a gene: 7. The CDR3 coding sequence is TGCGCCAGCAGAGGTGGGGGACAGGGGGCAGAAAAACTGTTTTTT. Its translation is CASRGGGQGAEKLFF.

This sequence joins TRBV5-1 and TRBJ2-3; 12 nucleotides line up with TRBD2. This CDR3 is built from 15 residues. The V gene end was trimmed by 4 bases and the J gene end by 8 bases; junction bases not matched to a gene: 8. The germline CDR1 and CDR2 sequences are SGHRS and YFSETQ. CDR3 residues: CASSRTSGALGTQYF. CDR3 DNA sequence: TGCGCCAGCAGCCGGACTAGCGGGGCTCTAGGTACGCAGTATTTT.

The chain carries TRBV24-1 and TRBJ2-3; 9 bases are a match to TRBD1. After removal of 4 bases from V and 4 bases from J, the junction contained 23 bases not matched to a gene. CDR1 is KGHDR and CDR2 is SFDVKD in the germline V gene. The CDR3 covers 21 residues. The CDR3 loop reads CATSEGGTGSGEVMDADTQYF. DNA for the CDR3: TGTGCCACCAGTGAGGGTGGGACAGGGTCGGGTGAGGTCATGGACGCAGATACGCAGTATTTT.

The genes are TRBV5-4 and TRBJ2-7; D not certain. CDR3 length: 13 residues. Germline CDR1 SGHNT, CDR2 YYREEE (reference sequence). Trimming took off 2 bases at V and 3 bases at J, with 9 bases between the two ends. In DNA form, the CDR3 reads TGTGCCAGCAGCTTCTTCCCGGGCTACGAGCAGTACTTC. Translating it yields CASSFFPGYEQYF.